This TCR beta chain was obtained from a study of T cell responses to AZD1222 COVID-19 vaccine. Study overall: Samples with a second dose at about 4 or about 12 weeks were pooled together.

Study-level points and caveats: Spike-specific TCR breadth and depth were elevated following two AZD1222 doses. The donor cohort was predominantly white British with a female majority, and clonal diversity may have been underestimated.

Some clones are missing from TCRdb's copy, which holds only in-frame ones; the method was immunoSEQ multiplex PCR. The data show about 180,000 clones, about 89% seen once. Details on this clone: The antigen is unknown.

The receptor was derived from an adult in good health. Sequences were derived from peripheral blood, sampled on day 0 of AZD1222 vaccination.

CDR3 sequence reads: CASSSRDRGTYEQYF. The CDR3 DNA is TGTGCCAGCAGCTCCAGGGATCGGGGAACCTACGAGCAGTACTTC. V is TRBV9 and J is TRBJ2-7, with D possibly called TRBD1 or TRBD2 (5 bases each). This CDR3 region has 15 residues. Trimming stripped 4 bases from V and 2 bases from J, with 16 bases between. Germline values: CDR1 SGDLS, CDR2 YYNGEE.